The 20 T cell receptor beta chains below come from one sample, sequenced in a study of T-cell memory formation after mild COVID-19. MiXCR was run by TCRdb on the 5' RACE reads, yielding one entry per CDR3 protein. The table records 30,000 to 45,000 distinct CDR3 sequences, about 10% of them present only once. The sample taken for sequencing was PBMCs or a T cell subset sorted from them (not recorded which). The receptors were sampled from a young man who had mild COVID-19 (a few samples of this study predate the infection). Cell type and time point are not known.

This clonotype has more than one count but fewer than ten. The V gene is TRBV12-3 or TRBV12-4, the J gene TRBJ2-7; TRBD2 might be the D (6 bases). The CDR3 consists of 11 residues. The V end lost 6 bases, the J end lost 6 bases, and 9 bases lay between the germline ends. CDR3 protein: CASSRGSEQYF. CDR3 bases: TGTGCCAGCAGCCGGGGGAGCGAGCAGTACTTC.

The CDR3 DNA reads as TGTGCCAGCAGCCACGGACGGCGCAATCAGCCCCAGCATTTT. This encodes CASSHGRRNQPQHF. The chain combines TRBV3-1 with TRBJ1-5; D uncertain. Trimming took 3 bases from V and 2 from J, leaving 8 bases between them. CDR3 length equals 14 residues. Germline V CDR1 and CDR2: LGHDT, YNNKEL (reference sequence).

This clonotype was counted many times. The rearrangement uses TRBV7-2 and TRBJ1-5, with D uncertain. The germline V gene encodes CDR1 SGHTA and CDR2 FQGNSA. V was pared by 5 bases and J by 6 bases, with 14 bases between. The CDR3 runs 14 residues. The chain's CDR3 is CASSPGPSSQPQHF. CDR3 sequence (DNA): TGTGCCAGCAGCCCGGGCCCCTCGTCTCAGCCCCAGCATTTT.

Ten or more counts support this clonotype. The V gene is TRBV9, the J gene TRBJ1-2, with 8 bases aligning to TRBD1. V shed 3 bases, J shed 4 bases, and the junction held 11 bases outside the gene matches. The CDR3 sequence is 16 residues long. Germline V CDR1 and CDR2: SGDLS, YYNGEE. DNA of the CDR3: TGTGCCAGCAGCGCGCCCAAGGGACAGGCCAGCTATGGCTACACCTTC. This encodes CASSAPKGQASYGYTF.

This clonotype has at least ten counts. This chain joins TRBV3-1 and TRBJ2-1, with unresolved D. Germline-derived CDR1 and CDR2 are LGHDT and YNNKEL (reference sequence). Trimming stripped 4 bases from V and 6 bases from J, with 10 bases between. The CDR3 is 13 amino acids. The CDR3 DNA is TGTGCCAGCAGCCGGACGTCCGCCAATGAGCAGTTCTTC. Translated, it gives CASSRTSANEQFF.

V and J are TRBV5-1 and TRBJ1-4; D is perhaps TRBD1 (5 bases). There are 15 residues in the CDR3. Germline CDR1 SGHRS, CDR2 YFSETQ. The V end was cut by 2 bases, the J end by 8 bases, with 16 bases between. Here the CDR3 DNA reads TGCGCCAGCAGCTTCGCCCGATTAGGGGAGGAAAAACTGTTTTTT. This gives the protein CASSFARLGEEKLFF.

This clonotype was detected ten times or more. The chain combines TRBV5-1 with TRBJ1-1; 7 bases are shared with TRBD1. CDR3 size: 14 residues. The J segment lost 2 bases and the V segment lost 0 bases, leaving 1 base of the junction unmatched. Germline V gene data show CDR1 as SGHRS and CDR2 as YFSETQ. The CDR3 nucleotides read TGCGCCAGCAGCTTGGCAGGGGGAAACACTGAAGCTTTCTTT. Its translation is CASSLAGGNTEAFF.

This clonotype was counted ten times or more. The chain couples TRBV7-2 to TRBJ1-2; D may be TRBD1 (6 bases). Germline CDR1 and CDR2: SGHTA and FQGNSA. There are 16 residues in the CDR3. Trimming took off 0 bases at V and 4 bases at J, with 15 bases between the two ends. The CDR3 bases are TGTGCCAGCAGCTTAGCATACGGGACAAGTCCCTATGGCTACACCTTC. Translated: CASSLAYGTSPYGYTF.

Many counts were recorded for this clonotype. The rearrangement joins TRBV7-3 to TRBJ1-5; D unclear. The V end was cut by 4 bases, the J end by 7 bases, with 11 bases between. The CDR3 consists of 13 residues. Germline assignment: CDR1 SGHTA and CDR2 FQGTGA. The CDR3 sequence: CASSSFPGQPQHF. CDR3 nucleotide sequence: TGTGCCAGCAGCTCCTTTCCGGGCCAGCCCCAGCATTTT.

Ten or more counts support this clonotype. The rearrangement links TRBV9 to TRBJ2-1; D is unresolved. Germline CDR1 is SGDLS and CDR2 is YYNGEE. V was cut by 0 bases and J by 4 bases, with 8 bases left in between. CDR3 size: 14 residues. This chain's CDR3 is CASSVVGSYNEQFF. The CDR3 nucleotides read TGTGCCAGCAGCGTAGTAGGCAGTTACAATGAGCAGTTCTTC.

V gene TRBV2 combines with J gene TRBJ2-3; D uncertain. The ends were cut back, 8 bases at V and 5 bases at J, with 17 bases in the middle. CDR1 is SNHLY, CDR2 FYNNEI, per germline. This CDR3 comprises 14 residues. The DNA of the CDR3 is TGTGCCAGCCTCCGAACACCCTCCGGAGATACGCAGTATTTT. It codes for CASLRTPSGDTQYF.

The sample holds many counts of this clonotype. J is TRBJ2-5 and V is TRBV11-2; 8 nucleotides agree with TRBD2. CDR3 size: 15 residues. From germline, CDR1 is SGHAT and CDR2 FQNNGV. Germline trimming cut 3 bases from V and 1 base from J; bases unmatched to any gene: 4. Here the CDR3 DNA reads TGTGCCAGCAGCTTGGGGCGGGGGGCCCAAGAGACCCAGTACTTC. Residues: CASSLGRGAQETQYF.

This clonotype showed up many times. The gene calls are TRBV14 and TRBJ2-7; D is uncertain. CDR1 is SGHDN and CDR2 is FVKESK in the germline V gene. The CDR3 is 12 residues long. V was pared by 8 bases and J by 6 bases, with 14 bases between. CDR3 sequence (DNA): TGTGCCAGCGTTATGTCTGCACTCGAGCAGTACGTC. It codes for CASVMSALEQYV.

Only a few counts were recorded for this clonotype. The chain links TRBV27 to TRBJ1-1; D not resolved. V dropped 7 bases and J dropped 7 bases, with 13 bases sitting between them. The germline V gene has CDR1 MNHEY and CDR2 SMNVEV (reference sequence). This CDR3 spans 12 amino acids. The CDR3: CASMVVGSEAFF. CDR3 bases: TGTGCCAGCATGGTGGTCGGAAGTGAAGCTTTCTTT.

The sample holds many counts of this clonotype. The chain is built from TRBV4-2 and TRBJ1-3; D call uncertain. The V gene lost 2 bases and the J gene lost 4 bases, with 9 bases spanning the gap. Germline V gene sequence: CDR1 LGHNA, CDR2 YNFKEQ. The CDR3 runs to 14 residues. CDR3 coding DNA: TGTGCCAGCAGCCAAAACAGTCTCGGAAACACCATATATTTT. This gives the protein CASSQNSLGNTIYF.

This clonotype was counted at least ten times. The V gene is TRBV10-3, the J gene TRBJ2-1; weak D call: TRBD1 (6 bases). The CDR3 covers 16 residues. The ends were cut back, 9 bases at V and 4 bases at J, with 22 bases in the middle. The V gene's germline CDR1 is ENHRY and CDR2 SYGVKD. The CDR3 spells CAITTGQSPSYNEQFF. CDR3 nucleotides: TGTGCCATTACTACCGGACAGAGCCCAAGTTACAATGAGCAGTTCTTC.

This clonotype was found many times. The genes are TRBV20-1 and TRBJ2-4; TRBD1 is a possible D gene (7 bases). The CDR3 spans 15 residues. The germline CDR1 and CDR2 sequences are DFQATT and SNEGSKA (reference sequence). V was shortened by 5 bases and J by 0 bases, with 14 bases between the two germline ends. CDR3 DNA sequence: TGCAGTGCTCTCCCAGGGGGGACAGCCAAAAACATTCAGTACTTC. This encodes CSALPGGTAKNIQYF.

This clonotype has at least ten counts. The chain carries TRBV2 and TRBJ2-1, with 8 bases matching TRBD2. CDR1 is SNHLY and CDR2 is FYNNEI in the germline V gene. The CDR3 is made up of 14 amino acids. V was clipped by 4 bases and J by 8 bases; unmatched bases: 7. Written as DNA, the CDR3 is TGTGCCAGCAGTGCCCGGAACGGGGGGGATGAGCAGTTCTTC. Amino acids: CASSARNGGDEQFF.

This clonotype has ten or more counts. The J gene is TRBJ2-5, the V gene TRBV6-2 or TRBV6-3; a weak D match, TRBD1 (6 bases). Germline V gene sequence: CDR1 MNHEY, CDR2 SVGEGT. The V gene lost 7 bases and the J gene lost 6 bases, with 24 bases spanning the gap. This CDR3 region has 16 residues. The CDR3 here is CASTPVPDRHSKTQYF. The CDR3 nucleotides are TGTGCCAGCACTCCTGTCCCCGACAGGCATAGTAAGACCCAGTACTTC.

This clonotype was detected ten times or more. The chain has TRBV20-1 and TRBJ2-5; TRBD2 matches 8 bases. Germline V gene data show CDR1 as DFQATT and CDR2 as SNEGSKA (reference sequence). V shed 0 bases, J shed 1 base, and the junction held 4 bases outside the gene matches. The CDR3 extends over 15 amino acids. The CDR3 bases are TGCAGTGCTAGAGATGCGCGGGGGGCCCAAGAGACCCAGTACTTC. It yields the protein CSARDARGAQETQYF.